One TCR beta chain is described in this entry. The target antigen is unknown. This sample was taken from a study of cytomegalovirus exposure and HLA in healthy donors. A multiplex PCR was run with 60 Vbeta primers and 13 Jbeta primers. Authors' processing steps: Unique TCR beta chains numbered about 72 million in a later analysis, with roughly 9.9 million shared. Profiled with immunoSEQ multiplex PCR; TCRdb holds only in-frame clones, not every one. The DNA was the basis for D and trimming; V, J and clone size are from that table. The table lists roughly 120,000 clones, around four fifths of them singletons. With 3 bases removed from V and 5 bases from J, the gap between germline ends came to 13 bases. The CDR3 covers 14 residues. Germline V gene data show CDR1 as SEHNR and CDR2 as FQNEAQ (reference sequence). General study findings and limits: In a later analysis, most CMV-associated TCR beta chains appeared HLA-restricted.

The receptor comes from a woman between 35 and 50 years old in good health and CMV-seronegative. The chain links TRBV7-9 to TRBJ1-2, with D possibly matching TRBD1 (5 bases). The specimen was PBMCs. CDR3 sequence reads: CASSLSAGAYGYTF. CDR3 coding DNA: TGTGCCAGCAGCTTGTCGGCTGGGGCGTATGGCTACACCTTC.